The 30 T cell receptor beta chains below all came from one sample that was sequenced in a study of blood T cell repertoires in COVID-19. TCRdb's table, derived via immunoSEQ multiplex PCR, lists solely in-frame clones and lacks some. The sample has approximately 240,000 clones, about 93% seen once. Specimen: PBMCs or T cells enriched from blood (not recorded which). These receptors came from a woman under 30 who had recovered from COVID-19.

The chain is built from TRBV4-1 and TRBJ1-6; 7 bases match TRBD1. V lost 0 bases and J lost 7; bases outside the gene matches: 6. CDR1 is MGHRA and CDR2 is YSYEKL in the germline V gene. The CDR3 spans 16 residues. The CDR3 sequence is CASSQEFTGQNSPLHF. The CDR3 DNA is TGCGCCAGCAGCCAAGAATTTACGGGACAGAATTCACCCCTCCACTTT.

This clone appeared once. V gene TRBV19 combines with J gene TRBJ1-2, with D possibly being TRBD1 (6 bases). The germline gives CDR1 LNHDA, CDR2 SQIVND (reference sequence). The CDR3 consists of 13 residues. The V end lost 7 bases, the J end lost 4 bases, and 13 bases lay between the germline ends. In DNA, the CDR3 is TGTGCCAGTAAGGGGGACGAAGCCTATGGCTACACCTTC. Translation: CASKGDEAYGYTF.

This chain joins TRBV11-3 and TRBJ2-7; the D is unclear. CDR3 length: 14 amino acids. Trimming took 0 bases from V and 2 from J, leaving 8 bases between them. Germline assignment: CDR1 SGHNT and CDR2 YENEEA. This CDR3 is CASSLDLSPYEQYF. The CDR3 DNA is TGTGCCAGCAGCTTAGATCTAAGTCCCTACGAGCAGTACTTC.

This clone appeared once. The rearrangement links TRBV27 to TRBJ2-5; tentatively, D is TRBD1 (6 bases). V lost 6 bases and J lost 4, with 15 bases in between. The CDR3 length is 14 residues. Germline assignment: CDR1 MNHEY and CDR2 SMNVEV (reference sequence). CDR3 DNA sequence: TGTGCCAGCAGACCAACGGGACATCGAGAGACCCAGTACTTC. Translating gives CASRPTGHRETQYF.

This chain uses TRBV10-3 with TRBJ1-1; 10 bases line up with TRBD1. The V segment lost 2 bases and the J segment 1 base; nucleotides outside the gene matches: 7. CDR3 length: 17 residues. CDR1 is ENHRY, CDR2 SYGVKD, per germline. CDR3: CAISERSRQGANTEAFF. DNA for the CDR3: TGTGCCATCAGTGAGCGGTCTCGACAGGGGGCGAACACTGAAGCTTTCTTT.

The chain links TRBV12-3 or TRBV12-4 to TRBJ2-1; perhaps TRBD2 as D (6 bases). This CDR3 region has 12 residues. Deletions cut 5 bases from V and 7 bases from J, with 9 bases between. The CDR3 DNA reads as TGTGCCAGCAGTCGGACTACTAATGAGCAGTTCTTC. Translation gives CASSRTTNEQFF.

This chain uses TRBV5-1 with TRBJ2-7; possible D gene TRBD2, 6 bases. Trimming stripped 2 bases from V and 3 bases from J, with 15 bases between. The CDR3 loop spans 15 amino acids. Germline V gene lookup returns CDR1 SGHRS and CDR2 YFSETQ. CDR3 in amino acids: CASSFEGQAGYEQYF. Here the CDR3 DNA reads TGCGCCAGCAGCTTCGAAGGACAAGCGGGCTACGAGCAGTACTTC.

CDR3 nucleotides: TGCGCCAGCAGCTATGAAGGGGGTGAGCAGCCCCAGCATTTT. As protein: CASSYEGGEQPQHF. The rearrangement uses TRBV5-1 and TRBJ1-5; D perhaps matches TRBD1 (6 bases). The CDR3 length is 14 residues. The germline CDR1 and CDR2 sequences are SGHRS and YFSETQ. Trimming stripped 3 bases from V and 7 bases from J, with 14 bases between.

This chain links TRBV5-5 with TRBJ2-7; 9 bases match TRBD2. The junction had 9 bases not matched to a gene; V was cut back by 7 bases and J by 4 bases. Germline V gene lookup returns CDR1 SGHKS and CDR2 YYEKEE (reference sequence). This CDR3 is built from 14 residues. CDR3 nucleotides: TGTGCCAGCGAAAACCTAGCGGGAAGTTACGAGCAGTACTTC. Its translation: CASENLAGSYEQYF.

The chain joins TRBV5-1 to TRBJ1-2; 7 bases match TRBD1. Germline V gene lookup returns CDR1 SGHRS and CDR2 YFSETQ. CDR3 length: 15 residues. With V trimmed by 2 bases and J by 7 bases, 11 bases remained unmatched. CDR3 region: CASSFRDSPVGGYTF. The DNA of the CDR3 is TGCGCCAGCAGCTTCCGGGACAGCCCAGTCGGTGGCTACACCTTC.

The gene calls are TRBV10-2 and TRBJ2-7; a weak D match, TRBD1 (7 bases). Trimming took off 6 bases at V and 7 bases at J, with 13 bases between the two ends. CDR3 length: 12 residues. Germline CDR1 and CDR2: WSHSY and SAAADI. In nucleotides, the CDR3 is TGCGCCAGCAGGGAGGGGGCCTGGGAGCAGTACTTC. Translating it yields CASREGAWEQYF.

The chain has TRBV11-2 and TRBJ1-2, with 10 bases identical to TRBD1. The CDR3 length is 13 residues. Germline lookup yields CDR1 SGHAT and CDR2 FQNNGV. With 4 bases clipped from V and 13 bases from J, the junction kept 9 bases outside the gene matches. CDR3 amino acids: CASSSTRQGAGTF. The CDR3 nucleotides are TGTGCCAGCAGCTCGACCCGACAGGGGGCAGGCACCTTC.

The chain has TRBV2 and TRBJ1-1; 7 bases agree with TRBD1. Germline CDR1 SNHLY, CDR2 FYNNEI. The CDR3 extends over 12 amino acids. V lost 7 bases and J lost 4; bases outside the gene matches: 3. CDR3 nucleotide sequence: TGTGCCAGCACGCCAGGGGGCACTGAAGCTTTCTTT. Translated: CASTPGGTEAFF.

The chain employs TRBV5-6 and TRBJ2-7, with 7 bases identical to TRBD1. Looked up from germline, CDR1 is SGHDT and CDR2 is YYEEEE. V gave up 4 bases and J gave up 0 bases; unmatched junction bases: 13. This CDR3 is built from 17 residues. The CDR3 region is CASSPGQLVLDSYEQYF. As DNA, the CDR3 is TGTGCCAGCAGCCCGGGACAGCTAGTTCTAGACTCCTACGAGCAGTACTTC.

The rearrangement uses TRBV9 and TRBJ2-7; 8 bases fit TRBD1. The CDR3 totals 18 residues. Losses at the gene ends were 0 bases for V and 3 bases for J; bases not matched to a gene: 14. CDR1 is SGDLS, CDR2 YYNGEE, per germline. The CDR3 here is CASSVDREWGTGDYEQYF. DNA of the CDR3: TGTGCCAGCAGCGTAGATCGGGAGTGGGGGACAGGCGACTACGAGCAGTACTTC.

This clone showed up just once. The chain links TRBV29-1 to TRBJ2-1, with D uncertain. V dropped 7 bases and J dropped 4 bases, with 8 bases sitting between them. Germline V gene sequence: CDR1 SQVTM, CDR2 ANQGSEA. This CDR3 has 11 residues. CDR3 DNA: TGCAGCGCTGCGCGGTACAATGAGCAGTTCTTC. Translation: CSAARYNEQFF.

This sequence joins TRBV29-1 and TRBJ2-1; 11 bases agree with TRBD2. The CDR3 extends over 16 amino acids. V shed 1 base, J shed 7 bases, and the junction held 9 bases outside the gene matches. CDR1 and CDR2 from the germline V gene are SQVTM and ANQGSEA. Here the CDR3 reads CSVEGLAGGPGNEQFF. The CDR3 bases are TGCAGCGTTGAAGGATTAGCGGGAGGGCCAGGGAATGAGCAGTTCTTC.

This clone was found a few times. The rearrangement uses TRBV5-1 and TRBJ1-4; 7 bases are shared with TRBD1. CDR3 length: 15 residues. Germline loops: CDR1 SGHRS, CDR2 YFSETQ. The trim removed 7 bases at V and 7 bases at J, leaving 13 bases unmatched. DNA for the CDR3: TGCGCCAGCGGAGAGTCGGCGGGACAGAGTGAAAAACTGTTTTTT. This codes for CASGESAGQSEKLFF.

V usage is TRBV7-9 and J usage is TRBJ2-1, with 7 bases aligning to TRBD1. V shed 3 bases and J 7 bases; nucleotides not matched to a gene: 3. Germline-derived CDR1 and CDR2 are SEHNR and FQNEAQ (reference sequence). This CDR3 comprises 13 residues. As DNA, the CDR3 is TGTGCCAGCAGCTTGGGGACAGCGAATGAGCAGTTCTTC. This translates into CASSLGTANEQFF.

The rearrangement links TRBV7-3 to TRBJ2-1, with 7 bases aligning to TRBD2. Germline assignment: CDR1 SGHTA and CDR2 FQGTGA. The CDR3 loop spans 20 amino acids. The V and J ends lost 1 base and 2 bases, in that order; junction bases with no gene match: 17. In nucleotides, the CDR3 is TGTGCCAGCAGCTTAAAACCGCCTAGCGGAATTCCCGTAACCTACAATGAGCAGTTCTTC. This translates into CASSLKPPSGIPVTYNEQFF.

The chain recombines TRBV2 with TRBJ1-4; D is perhaps TRBD1 (5 bases). Germline CDR1 and CDR2: SNHLY and FYNNEI. The ends were cut back, 5 bases at V and 8 bases at J, with 15 bases in the middle. The CDR3 contains 14 residues. The CDR3 protein is CASSSGRIGEKLFF. The CDR3 DNA follows: TGTGCCAGCAGTTCAGGGAGGATAGGGGAAAAACTGTTTTTT. Full variable domain (rest looked up from reference TRBV2 and TRBJ1-4): EPEVTQTPSHQVTQMGQEVILRCVPISNHLYFYWYRQILGQKVEFLVSFYNNEISEKSEIFDDQFSVERPDGSNFTLKIRSTKLEDSAMYFCASSSGRIGEKLFFGSGTQLSVL.

Worth noting for this clone: This same CDR3 is encoded by further DNA sequences in the sample. The gene calls are TRBV6-5 and TRBJ1-2, with 8 bases identical to TRBD1. This CDR3 has 14 residues. The germline V gene has CDR1 MNHEY and CDR2 SVGAGI. The junction had 5 bases not matched to a gene; V was cut back by 6 bases and J by 2 bases. CDR3 loop: CASRSGQGNYGYTF. The CDR3 DNA follows: TGTGCCAGCAGAAGCGGACAGGGCAACTATGGCTACACCTTC.

This chain uses TRBV28 with TRBJ1-2; D is unclear. The CDR3 totals 12 residues. The V gene's germline CDR1 is MDHEN and CDR2 SYDVKM. Trimming shortened V by 3 bases and J by 9 bases, and 11 bases separated the two germline ends. The CDR3 region is CASSFLRKRYTF. The CDR3 region has the DNA TGTGCCAGCAGTTTTCTGCGAAAGCGCTACACCTTC.

The chain links TRBV24-1 to TRBJ2-5, with TRBD1 matching 8 bases. This CDR3 region has 16 residues. Germline V gene sequence: CDR1 KGHDR, CDR2 SFDVKD. Trimming removed 5 bases from V and 4 bases from J; junction bases left unmatched: 11. The CDR3 loop reads CATSANGQGPRETQYF. DNA of the CDR3: TGTGCCACCAGTGCCAACGGACAGGGTCCTCGAGAGACCCAGTACTTC.

V gene TRBV5-1 combines with J gene TRBJ2-6; D might be TRBD2 (6 bases). The CDR3 is 15 amino acids. In germline, CDR1 is SGHRS, CDR2 YFSETQ. V was shortened by 0 bases and J by 4 bases, with 8 bases between the two germline ends. Here the CDR3 DNA reads TGCGCCAGCAGCTTGGGGGGAGGAGGGGCCAACGTCCTGACTTTC. It encodes CASSLGGGGANVLTF.

This clone was counted once. This sequence joins TRBV7-2 and TRBJ1-2, with 8 bases identical to TRBD1. The CDR3 covers 17 residues. The V gene's germline CDR1 is SGHTA and CDR2 FQGNSA. Trimming took 5 bases from V and 2 from J; bases not matched to a gene: 13. CDR3 coding DNA: TGTGCCAGCAGCCAAGGGGAGCGACAGGGGCAAAACTATGGCTACACCTTC. Its protein is CASSQGERQGQNYGYTF.

The chain combines TRBV7-9 with TRBJ2-3; no firm D call. This CDR3 is built from 12 residues. V gave up 7 bases and J gave up 2 bases, with 7 bases separating them. Germline CDR1 reads SEHNR; CDR2 reads FQNEAQ (reference sequence). The CDR3 reads CASTQLTDTQYF. The CDR3 DNA sequence: TGTGCCAGCACCCAACTCACAGATACGCAGTATTTT.

In its sample, this clone was seen a few times. The rearrangement links TRBV11-2 to TRBJ1-5; D may be TRBD1 (5 bases). Per germline, CDR1 SGHAT and CDR2 FQNNGV. Trimming removed 2 bases from V and 3 bases from J, with 11 bases in between. This CDR3 has 15 amino acids. The CDR3 DNA sequence: TGTGCCAGCAGCTTATCTGGAGGGACCAATCAGCCCCAGCATTTT. Protein: CASSLSGGTNQPQHF.

The chain has TRBV9 and TRBJ2-7; possibly TRBD1 for D (5 bases). This CDR3 is built from 13 residues. V gave up 7 bases and J gave up 6 bases, with 17 bases separating them. Germline V lookup: CDR1 SGDLS, CDR2 YYNGEE. The CDR3 region has the DNA TGTGCCAGCTCCCCCCCGGCAAGGGGCGAGCAGTACTTC. Translating gives CASSPPARGEQYF.

This chain connects TRBV28 to TRBJ2-7, with 9 bases identical to TRBD1. V shed 4 bases and J 0 bases; nucleotides not matched to a gene: 4. This CDR3 is built from 15 residues. Per the germline V gene, CDR1 is MDHEN and CDR2 is SYDVKM. In DNA form, the CDR3 reads TGTGCCAGCAGTTCCTCACAGGGGGCCTCCTACGAGCAGTACTTC. Its protein is CASSSSQGASYEQYF.